Listed below are T cell receptor beta chains from one sample, sequenced in a study of early T cells in non-severe SARS-CoV-2 infection. Each CDR3 protein is one row after TCRdb ran MiXCR on the 5' RACE reads. The data show around 67,000 distinct CDR3 sequences, about 10% seen once. The starting material was whole blood, obtained at baseline. These receptors all come from an adult who was a healthcare worker with PCR-confirmed SARS-CoV-2 infection or an uninfected control (not recorded which). CDR3s include the opening cysteine and the closing phenylalanine or tryptophan. The D gene is left open where the match is weak. Some rows have no size entry. The others give once, few or many, or a class for an expanded clone.

j_gene | v_gene | abundance | d_gene | CDR3aa | CDR3nt
TRBJ2-5 | TRBV9 | . | TRBD1 | CASSVTTGLPETQYF | TGTGCCAGCAGCGTGACGACAGGGCTTCCAGAGACCCAGTACTTC
TRBJ2-3 | TRBV9 | . | . | CASSVDGSTDTQYF | TGTGCCAGCAGCGTAGATGGCAGCACAGATACGCAGTATTTT
TRBJ2-5 | TRBV7-6 | few | TRBD2 | CASSLERDYKETQYF | TGTGCCAGCAGCTTAGAGAGGGACTATAAAGAGACCCAGTACTTC
TRBJ1-2 | TRBV6-5 | . | . | CASSFDRTYGYTF | TGTGCCAGCAGTTTCGACAGGACCTATGGCTACACCTTC
TRBJ2-7 | TRBV4-1 | many | . | CASSLAPGAGLEQYF | TGCGCCAGCAGTTTGGCCCCGGGGGCGGGTCTCGAGCAGTACTTC
TRBJ1-4 | TRBV6-6 | few | TRBD1 | CASKLNRGPSNEKLFF | TGTGCCAGCAAACTAAACAGGGGGCCGTCTAATGAAAAACTGTTTTTT
TRBJ2-3 | TRBV24-1 | . | TRBD2 | CATSDNGRTDTQYF | TGTGCCACCAGTGATAACGGGAGGACAGATACGCAGTATTTT
TRBJ2-1 | TRBV3-1 | . | TRBD2 | CASSQPGLVEKFF | TGTGCCAGCAGCCAACCGGGACTAGTGGAAAAGTTCTTC
TRBJ2-7 | TRBV7-9 | . | . | CASSLVSGEQYF | TGTGCCAGCAGCTTAGTTAGCGGCGAGCAGTACTTC
TRBJ2-3 | TRBV11-3 | few | TRBD2 | CASSETSALRGKTQYF | TGTGCCAGCAGCGAGACTAGCGCCCTTCGGGGAAAAACGCAGTATTTT
TRBJ2-3 | TRBV9 | . | TRBD2 | CASSVEAGGPRDTQYF | TGTGCCAGCAGCGTAGAAGCGGGGGGGCCAAGAGATACGCAGTATTTT
TRBJ2-5 | TRBV3-1 | few | . | CASSQDRFSELWYF | TGTGCCAGCAGCCAAGATCGATTTAGCGAGCTGTGGTACTTC
TRBJ2-2 | TRBV2 | many | . | CASGKQGNTGELFF | TGTGCCAGCGGTAAACAGGGGAACACCGGGGAGCTGTTTTTT
TRBJ2-6 | TRBV6-1 | . | TRBD1 | CASRQGALSGANVLTF | TGTGCCAGCCGACAGGGTGCCCTCTCTGGGGCCAACGTCCTGACTTTC
TRBJ1-2 | TRBV7-2 | many | . | CASSLQGIGYGYTF | TGTGCCAGCAGCTTACAGGGGATCGGCTATGGCTACACCTTC
TRBJ2-5 | TRBV3-1 | many | . | CASSQDMETQYF | TGTGCCAGCAGCCAAGATATGGAGACCCAGTACTTC
TRBJ2-6 | TRBV6-2/TRBV6-3 | many | . | CASSPRTGKGANVLTF | TGTGCCAGCAGCCCCCGTACCGGGAAAGGGGCCAACGTCCTGACTTTC
TRBJ1-6 | TRBV9 | many | . | CASSLGPRDSPLHF | TGTGCCAGCAGCTTGGGACCGAGGGATTCACCCCTCCACTTT
TRBJ2-2 | TRBV6-2/TRBV6-3 | . | . | CASSSLWAGELFF | TGTGCCAGCAGTTCTTTATGGGCCGGGGAGCTGTTTTTT
TRBJ2-2 | TRBV6-5 | . | . | CASSRIPGELFF | TGTGCCAGCAGTCGTATCCCCGGGGAGCTGTTTTTT
TRBJ2-1 | TRBV11-3 | . | . | CASRAVGQYNEQFF | TGTGCCAGCAGGGCGGTCGGGCAGTACAATGAGCAGTTCTTC
TRBJ2-2 | TRBV3-1 | . | . | CASSVGTGELFF | TGTGCCAGTAGCGTGGGCACCGGGGAGCTGTTTTTT
TRBJ1-5 | TRBV10-3 | many | TRBD1 | CAISPGQVNQPQHF | TGTGCCATCAGCCCGGGACAGGTGAATCAGCCCCAGCATTTT
TRBJ2-4 | TRBV19 | . | . | CASSILGFNIQYF | TGTGCCAGTAGTATATTGGGTTTCAACATTCAGTACTTC
TRBJ2-2 | TRBV7-9 | few | . | CASSLASQGLGEPFF | TGTGCCAGCAGCTTAGCTTCACAGGGTCTCGGGGAGCCGTTTTTT
TRBJ1-1 | TRBV27 | few | TRBD1 | CASSYYRGTEAFF | TGTGCCAGCAGTTACTACAGGGGCACTGAAGCTTTCTTT
TRBJ2-1 | TRBV11-2 | . | . | CASSLVYSGYEQFF | TGTGCCAGCAGCTTAGTATATTCGGGATATGAGCAGTTCTTC
TRBJ2-7 | TRBV7-6 | . | . | CASSLASGHEQYF | TGTGCCAGCAGCCTAGCATCCGGGCACGAGCAGTACTTC
TRBJ2-7 | TRBV6-5 | . | TRBD1 | CASSPPARGNLYEQYF | TGTGCCAGCAGCCCACCCGCCAGGGGGAACCTCTACGAGCAGTACTTC
TRBJ1-1 | TRBV6-2/TRBV6-3 | many | . | CASSYSADRGSTEAFF | TGTGCCAGCAGTTACTCGGCAGACAGAGGGAGCACTGAAGCTTTCTTT
TRBJ1-5 | TRBV6-1 | . | . | CASSEGTRGNQPQHF | TGTGCCAGCAGTGAGGGGACCAGGGGCAATCAGCCCCAGCATTTT
TRBJ2-1 | TRBV20-1 | few | . | CSARRRGVYNEQFF | TGCAGTGCTAGACGGCGCGGGGTGTACAATGAGCAGTTCTTC
TRBJ2-5 | TRBV9 | many | . | CASSVDLYQETQYF | TGTGCCAGCAGCGTAGATCTATACCAAGAGACCCAGTACTTC
TRBJ2-7 | TRBV4-3 | few | . | CASSLSPRDEQYF | TGCGCCAGCAGCCTTAGCCCGAGGGACGAGCAGTACTTC
TRBJ2-7 | TRBV27 | few | TRBD1 | CASSAGTGGPYEQYF | TGTGCCAGCAGTGCCGGGACAGGGGGCCCCTACGAGCAGTACTTC
TRBJ1-1 | TRBV14 | many | . | CASSQHLNTEAFF | TGTGCCAGCAGCCAGCACCTTAACACTGAAGCTTTCTTT
TRBJ2-3 | TRBV29-1 | few | . | CSVGLTGDTQYF | TGCAGCGTTGGGTTGACTGGAGATACGCAGTATTTT
TRBJ2-3 | TRBV3-1 | . | TRBD2 | CASSQLAGGDTQYF | TGTGCCAGCAGCCAACTAGCGGGGGGGGATACGCAGTATTTT
TRBJ2-7 | TRBV5-1 | many | TRBD2 | CASSQLPGLADLPQYF | TGCGCCAGCAGCCAATTACCGGGACTAGCGGACCTACCGCAGTACTTC
TRBJ2-1 | TRBV29-1 | once | . | CSVFPYNEQFF | TGCAGCGTTTTCCCCTACAATGAGCAGTTCTTC
TRBJ2-1 | TRBV6-4 | . | TRBD2 | CASSDSTSGSHEQFF | TGTGCCAGCAGTGACTCTACTAGCGGGAGCCATGAGCAGTTCTTC
TRBJ2-7 | TRBV7-7 | . | TRBD1 | CASSPTGVYEQYF | TGTGCCAGCAGCCCGACAGGGGTCTACGAGCAGTACTTC
TRBJ2-3 | TRBV30 | many | TRBD1 | CALQGAGDTQYF | TGTGCCCTTCAGGGGGCGGGAGATACGCAGTATTTT
TRBJ2-7 | TRBV7-2 | many | TRBD1 | CASSSLVLGDREYEQYF | TGTGCCAGCAGCAGTCTTGTTTTGGGGGACAGGGAATACGAGCAGTACTTC
TRBJ1-1 | TRBV5-1 | many | . | CASSLNRPGTEAFF | TGCGCCAGCAGCCTGAACAGGCCGGGAACTGAAGCTTTCTTT
TRBJ1-1 | TRBV7-2 | . | . | CASSFRTRGPEAFF | TGTGCCAGCAGCTTCCGGACAAGAGGTCCTGAAGCTTTCTTT
TRBJ2-3 | TRBV12-3/TRBV12-4 | many | TRBD2 | CASSLAGASDTQYF | TGTGCCAGCAGTCTAGCGGGAGCGTCAGATACGCAGTATTTT
TRBJ1-5 | TRBV12-3/TRBV12-4 | few | . | CASSPRGRNQPQHF | TGTGCCAGCAGTCCCCGGGGTCGCAATCAGCCCCAGCATTTT
TRBJ1-1 | TRBV28 | . | TRBD1 | CASSQGQGFSEAFF | TGTGCCAGCAGTCAGGGACAGGGATTTAGTGAAGCTTTCTTT
TRBJ2-1 | TRBV20-1 | few | TRBD2 | CSARDQLAGEEQFF | TGCAGTGCTAGAGATCAACTAGCGGGAGAAGAGCAGTTCTTC
TRBJ2-3 | TRBV6-1 | few | . | CASTSRIPEFNRGDTQYF | TGTGCCAGCACTTCCAGAATTCCGGAGTTTAACCGGGGAGATACGCAGTATTTT
TRBJ1-1 | TRBV12-3/TRBV12-4 | many | TRBD1 | CASRGTAQHGEAFF | TGTGCCAGCAGGGGGACAGCCCAACATGGTGAAGCTTTCTTT
TRBJ1-1 | TRBV7-9 | few | . | CASSPGRTANTEAFF | TGTGCCAGCAGCCCCGGTAGGACAGCGAACACTGAAGCTTTCTTT
TRBJ2-7 | TRBV19 | . | . | CASSIAPTHYEQYF | TGTGCCAGTAGTATAGCCCCAACCCACTACGAGCAGTACTTC
TRBJ1-6 | TRBV20-1 | few | . | CSARDGTEYSSLHF | TGCAGTGCTAGAGATGGGACTGAATACTCCTCCCTCCACTTT
TRBJ2-2 | TRBV9 | many | . | CASSVEQIAGELFF | TGTGCCAGCAGCGTAGAACAGATCGCCGGGGAGCTGTTTTTT
TRBJ1-2 | TRBV7-8 | . | . | CASSLGRRRSGYTF | TGTGCCAGCAGCCTCGGCCGCAGACGAAGTGGCTACACCTTC